In this sample, the clone carrying this T cell receptor beta chain turned up many times. Its antigen remains unknown. TCRdb reprocessed the reads with MiXCR, giving one entry per CDR3 protein. The profile shows some 180,000 distinct CDR3 sequences, about a sixth of them singletons. This entry is derived from a study of T cell repertoires in cytomegalovirus infection. In the study overall: Public TCR beta signatures marked donors with CMV infection and the matching HLA.

Germline CDR1 reads SGHTA; CDR2 reads FQGNSA. Trimming cost V 1 base and J 4 bases, with 17 bases left between them. This CDR3 region has 16 residues. Study-wide points: Adding up the frequency of public TCR beta families identified people who carried CMV plus the relevant HLA. Ex vivo responses were dominated by HLA-C-restricted CMV-specific TCR beta clonotypes.

The TCR was taken from a human donor in good health (CMV status not recorded). Some clones in this sample may be carry-over from other donors' samples. The chain recombines TRBV7-2 with TRBJ2-7; D is unresolved. The sequencing sample was made of CD8+ T cells from PBMCs. CDR3 residues: CASSLDLDVRQYEQYF. For the CDR3, the DNA is TGTGCCAGCAGCTTAGATCTGGACGTACGTCAATACGAGCAGTACTTC.